The clone carrying this T cell receptor (beta chain) was found a few times. Its antigen is still unknown. This entry comes from a study of tumor-infiltrating T cells and Merkel cell polyomavirus. Across the study: The T cells studied were CD8+ and recognized the Merkel cell polyomavirus KLL epitope. Whole-study results and caveats: Responses to Merkel cell polyomavirus epitopes besides one were not studied.

Immunohistochemistry showed robust Merkel cell polyomavirus Large T antigen staining in every patient's tumor. Every patient was Caucasian, with ages from 50 to 77 and median around 65. Patients with unknown primaries presenting with nodal disease, or with insufficient primary tissue, had lymph node tumors analyzed. Here immunoSEQ multiplex PCR was the method, and the copy in TCRdb shows in-frame clones only, minus some. The sample shows 25,000 or so clones, about 85% of them seen only once. The CDR3 length is 13 residues. Deletions cut 6 bases from V and 5 bases from J, with 11 bases between. Germline lookup yields CDR1 MNHEY and CDR2 SVGAGI.

The genes are TRBV6-5 and TRBJ2-1; maybe TRBD1 (6 bases). Sequenced input: lymph node tissue. The receptor was derived from a man in his fifties with Merkel cell carcinoma. CDR3 amino acids: CASRQGRNNEQFF. CDR3 bases: TGTGCCAGCAGACAGGGCAGGAACAATGAGCAGTTCTTC.